This T cell receptor beta chain was recorded in a study of early T cells in non-severe SARS-CoV-2 infection. About the research overall: Sequencing of unsorted whole blood was done on bulk RNA, leaving chains unpaired. Findings and caveats of the study: Matching results from VDJdb favored anti-spike CD8 responses, leaving private and CD4 specificities undetected.

Individual cDNA molecules carried attached unique molecular identifiers. One entry per CDR3 protein results from TCRdb running MiXCR on the 5' RACE reads. This table has about 30,000 distinct CDR3 sequences, 5% to 7% appearing once. The CDR3 has 17 amino acids. Germline assignment: CDR1 DFQATT and CDR2 SNEGSKA (reference sequence). V gave up 1 base and J gave up 0 bases, with 19 bases separating them. This clonotype was detected many times. The antigen is unknown. The receptor's source is an adult who was a healthcare worker with PCR-confirmed SARS-CoV-2 infection or an uninfected control (not recorded which). This chain links TRBV20-1 with TRBJ2-7, with D perhaps TRBD2 (5 bases). Source material: whole blood. CDR3 nucleotide sequence: TGCAGTGCTAGAGCCGATACTAGAAATGTATTCTCCTACGAGCAGTACTTC. Translation gives CSARADTRNVFSYEQYF.